This T cell receptor (beta chain) was observed in a study of graft-versus-host responses after intestinal transplantation. Study in general: Multivisceral, liver-intestinal, or isolated intestinal transplants were received by the recipients. Among the recipients, all got anti-thymocyte globulin induction and then tacrolimus and steroids for approximately 3 years. General observations from the study: Peak GvH clone levels in circulation were associated with early post-transplant HvG declines.

In its sample, this clone was seen a few times. What it binds is unknown. One end of the junction is discordant with germline, which a read error may explain. Some clones are missing from TCRdb's copy, which holds only in-frame ones; the method was immunoSEQ multiplex PCR. Seen here are almost 8,500 clones, over 90% observed once, and the top ten hold roughly 2.2%. CDR1 and CDR2 from the germline V gene are SGHDT and YYEEEE. The CDR3 totals 14 residues. This sequence was found in a human patient who received an intestinal transplant, so some T cells may come from the graft donor. The rearrangement joins TRBV5-6 to TRBJ1-2; 8 nucleotides align to TRBD1. This specimen consisted of PBMCs, obtained 11 days after intestinal transplantation. CDR3 DNA: TGTGCCAGCAGTTTGGGACAGGCTAGCTATGGCTACACCTTC. Translation: CASSLGQASYGYTF.